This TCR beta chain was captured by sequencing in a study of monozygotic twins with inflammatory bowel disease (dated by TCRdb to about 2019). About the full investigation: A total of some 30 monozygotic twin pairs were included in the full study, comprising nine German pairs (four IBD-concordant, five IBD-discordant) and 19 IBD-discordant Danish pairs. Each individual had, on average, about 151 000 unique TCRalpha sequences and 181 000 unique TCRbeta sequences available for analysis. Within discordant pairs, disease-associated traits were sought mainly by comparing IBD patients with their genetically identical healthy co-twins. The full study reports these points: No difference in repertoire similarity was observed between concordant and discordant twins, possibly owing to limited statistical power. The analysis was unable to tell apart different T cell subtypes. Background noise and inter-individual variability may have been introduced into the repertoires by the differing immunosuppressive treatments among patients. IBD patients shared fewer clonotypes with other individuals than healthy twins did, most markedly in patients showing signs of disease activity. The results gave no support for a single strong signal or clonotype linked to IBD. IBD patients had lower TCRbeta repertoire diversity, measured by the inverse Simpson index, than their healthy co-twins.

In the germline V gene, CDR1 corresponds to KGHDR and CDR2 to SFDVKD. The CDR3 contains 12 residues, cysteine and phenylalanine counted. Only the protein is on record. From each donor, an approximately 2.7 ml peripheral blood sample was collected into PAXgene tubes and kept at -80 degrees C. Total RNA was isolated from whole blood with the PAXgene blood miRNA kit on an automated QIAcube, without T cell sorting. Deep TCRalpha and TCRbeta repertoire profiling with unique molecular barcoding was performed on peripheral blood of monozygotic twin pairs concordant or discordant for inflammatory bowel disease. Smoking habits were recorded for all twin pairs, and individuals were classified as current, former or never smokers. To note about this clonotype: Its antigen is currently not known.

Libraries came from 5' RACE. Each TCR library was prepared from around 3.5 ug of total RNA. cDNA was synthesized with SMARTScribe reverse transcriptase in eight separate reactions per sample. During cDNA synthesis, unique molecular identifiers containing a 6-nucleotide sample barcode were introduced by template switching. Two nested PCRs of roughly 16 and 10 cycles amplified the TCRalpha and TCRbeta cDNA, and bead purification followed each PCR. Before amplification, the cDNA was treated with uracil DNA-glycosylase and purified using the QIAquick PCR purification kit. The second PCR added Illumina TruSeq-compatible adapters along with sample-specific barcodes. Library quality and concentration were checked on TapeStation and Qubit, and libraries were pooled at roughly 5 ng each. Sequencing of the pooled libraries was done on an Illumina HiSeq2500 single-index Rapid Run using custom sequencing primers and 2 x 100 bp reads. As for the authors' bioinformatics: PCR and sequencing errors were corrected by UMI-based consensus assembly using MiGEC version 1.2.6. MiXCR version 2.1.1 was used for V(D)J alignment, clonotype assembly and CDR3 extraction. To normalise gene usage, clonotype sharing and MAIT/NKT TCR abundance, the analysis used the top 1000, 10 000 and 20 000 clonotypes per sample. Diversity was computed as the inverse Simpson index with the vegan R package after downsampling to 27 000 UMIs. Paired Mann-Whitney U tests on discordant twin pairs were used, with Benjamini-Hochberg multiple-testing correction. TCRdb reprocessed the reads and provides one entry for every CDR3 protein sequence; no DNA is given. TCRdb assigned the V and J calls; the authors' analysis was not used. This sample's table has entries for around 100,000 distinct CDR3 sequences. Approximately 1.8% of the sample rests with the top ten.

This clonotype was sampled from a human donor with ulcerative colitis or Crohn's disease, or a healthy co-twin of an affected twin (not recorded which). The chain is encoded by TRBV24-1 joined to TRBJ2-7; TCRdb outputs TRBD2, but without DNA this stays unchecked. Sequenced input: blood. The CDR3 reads CATSDGGDEQYF.